The rows below give T cell receptor beta chains drawn from one sample of a study of blood T cell repertoires in COVID-19. Method: immunoSEQ multiplex PCR; TCRdb's copy keeps in-frame clones and lacks some. The table lists 50,000 or so clones, 90% of them singletons. Sequenced sample: peripheral blood. The receptors were sampled from a woman of 80 years or more with acute or convalescent COVID-19. CDR3s include the opening cysteine and the closing phenylalanine or tryptophan. Fields, in order: CDR3 DNA, CDR3 protein, D gene, J gene, clone size, V gene. The D gene is left open where the match is weak. Clone size is given for some rows only: seen once, a few or many times, or a class if the clone is expanded.

CDR3 DNA: TGTGCCTGGAGTCCAGGGGGATTTCAGCCCCAGCATTTT
CDR3 protein: CAWSPGGFQPQHF
D gene: TRBD1
J gene: TRBJ1-5
clone size: NA
V gene: TRBV30

CDR3 DNA: TGTGCCAGCAGTACGACAGGGGGCTACGAGCAGTACTTC
CDR3 protein: CASSTTGGYEQYF
D gene: TRBD1
J gene: TRBJ2-7
clone size: NA
V gene: TRBV12-3/TRBV12-4

CDR3 DNA: TGTGCCAGCAGCATGTTTACAGGAGACCCCGGGGAGCTGTTTTTT
CDR3 protein: CASSMFTGDPGELFF
D gene: NA
J gene: TRBJ2-2
clone size: once
V gene: TRBV7-9

CDR3 DNA: TGTGCCAGCAGCTTAGTGGCGACTAGTCCCTTGACAGATACGCAGTATTTT
CDR3 protein: CASSLVATSPLTDTQYF
D gene: NA
J gene: TRBJ2-3
clone size: NA
V gene: TRBV7-2

CDR3 DNA: TGTGCCATCAGTGCGGCAGGGGGCGAATCACCCCTCCACTTT
CDR3 protein: CAISAAGGESPLHF
D gene: TRBD1
J gene: TRBJ1-6
clone size: NA
V gene: TRBV10-3

CDR3 DNA: TGCAGCGTTCTACGACTAGCGGAGCCCGGGGAGCTGTTTTTT
CDR3 protein: CSVLRLAEPGELFF
D gene: TRBD2
J gene: TRBJ2-2
clone size: NA
V gene: TRBV29-1

CDR3 DNA: TGTGCCAGCTCACCAGGAGGCGTAGCTACCTACAATGAGCAGTTCTTC
CDR3 protein: CASSPGGVATYNEQFF
D gene: NA
J gene: TRBJ2-1
clone size: NA
V gene: TRBV18

CDR3 DNA: TGTGCCAGCAGCACGACAGGCTACGAGCAGTACTTC
CDR3 protein: CASSTTGYEQYF
D gene: NA
J gene: TRBJ2-7
clone size: NA
V gene: TRBV7-9

CDR3 DNA: TGTGCCAGCAGCGCCTATAGCAATCAGCCCCAGCATTTT
CDR3 protein: CASSAYSNQPQHF
D gene: NA
J gene: TRBJ1-5
clone size: NA
V gene: TRBV6-2/TRBV6-3

CDR3 DNA: TGTGCCAGCAGCTTATCGGAGGGCTCCTCTCATGGCTACACCTTC
CDR3 protein: CASSLSEGSSHGYTF
D gene: NA
J gene: TRBJ1-2
clone size: NA
V gene: TRBV11-2

CDR3 DNA: TGTGCCAGCAGCTTAGGAAAACGGGGGGAGCTGTTTTTT
CDR3 protein: CASSLGKRGELFF
D gene: NA
J gene: TRBJ2-2
clone size: NA
V gene: TRBV7-2

CDR3 DNA: TGTGCCAGTAGTCCCCTGCGGGAGGGCGGTGAGACCCAGTACTTC
CDR3 protein: CASSPLREGGETQYF
D gene: TRBD2
J gene: TRBJ2-5
clone size: NA
V gene: TRBV19

CDR3 DNA: TGTGCCAGCAGTGGACTCCACACCTACAATGAGCAGTTCTTC
CDR3 protein: CASSGLHTYNEQFF
D gene: NA
J gene: TRBJ2-1
clone size: NA
V gene: TRBV2

CDR3 DNA: TGTGCCAGCAGCCAACTCCTAGCGGGCCCAATCTACTCCTACGAGCAGTACTTC
CDR3 protein: CASSQLLAGPIYSYEQYF
D gene: TRBD2
J gene: TRBJ2-7
clone size: NA
V gene: TRBV3-1/TRBV3-2

CDR3 DNA: TGTGCCAGCAGTGGGGAGACGGGTTCACCCCTCCACTTT
CDR3 protein: CASSGETGSPLHF
D gene: NA
J gene: TRBJ1-6
clone size: NA
V gene: TRBV2

CDR3 DNA: TGTGCCAGCAGCACCGAGGACAGGGGGGGCAATCAGCCCCAGCATTTT
CDR3 protein: CASSTEDRGGNQPQHF
D gene: NA
J gene: TRBJ1-5
clone size: NA
V gene: TRBV21-1

CDR3 DNA: TGTGCCAGCAGCCTCCCGGGAAGTAGCGGGAGGGCTGAGCAGTTCTTC
CDR3 protein: CASSLPGSSGRAEQFF
D gene: TRBD2
J gene: TRBJ2-1
clone size: NA
V gene: TRBV11-3

CDR3 DNA: TGTGCCAGCAGCTTTCAGGAGAACACTGAAGCTTTCTTT
CDR3 protein: CASSFQENTEAFF
D gene: NA
J gene: TRBJ1-1
clone size: NA
V gene: TRBV2

CDR3 DNA: TGCGCCAGCAGCTTGGCCGGGAGGGACACTGAAGCTTTCTTT
CDR3 protein: CASSLAGRDTEAFF
D gene: NA
J gene: TRBJ1-1
clone size: NA
V gene: TRBV5-1

CDR3 DNA: TGTGCCAGCAGCCAAGTGACAGGGGAAGCTAATGAAAAACTGTTTTTT
CDR3 protein: CASSQVTGEANEKLFF
D gene: TRBD1
J gene: TRBJ1-4
clone size: NA
V gene: TRBV14

CDR3 DNA: TGTGCCAGCAGCTTAGGGCCAGGGTGGCCCTACGAGCAGTACTTC
CDR3 protein: CASSLGPGWPYEQYF
D gene: NA
J gene: TRBJ2-7
clone size: NA
V gene: TRBV11-3

CDR3 DNA: TGTGCCAGCAGCCATGTTAGCGGGACTAACTACGAGCAGTACTTC
CDR3 protein: CASSHVSGTNYEQYF
D gene: TRBD2
J gene: TRBJ2-7
clone size: NA
V gene: TRBV4-2

CDR3 DNA: TGTGCCAGCAGCTTATCAGGGGCAACTGGAAACACCATATATTTT
CDR3 protein: CASSLSGATGNTIYF
D gene: NA
J gene: TRBJ1-3
clone size: few
V gene: TRBV7-3

CDR3 DNA: TGTGCCAGCAGTCCCAAGCCGGGACAGGGGGCGAGGAGGACTGAAGCTTTCTTT
CDR3 protein: CASSPKPGQGARRTEAFF
D gene: TRBD1
J gene: TRBJ1-1
clone size: once
V gene: TRBV6-2/TRBV6-3

CDR3 DNA: TGTGCCAGCAGCTTTCGGGACAGTAGCGGGAGAGGGTACAATGAGCAGTTCTTC
CDR3 protein: CASSFRDSSGRGYNEQFF
D gene: TRBD2
J gene: TRBJ2-1
clone size: NA
V gene: TRBV7-9

CDR3 DNA: TGTGCCAGCAGTCCCGGGACAGGGAATCAGCCCCAGCATTTT
CDR3 protein: CASSPGTGNQPQHF
D gene: TRBD1
J gene: TRBJ1-5
clone size: NA
V gene: TRBV6-5

CDR3 DNA: TGTGCCAGCAGTTACTCGAGCCTGAGTACAGATACGCAGTATTTT
CDR3 protein: CASSYSSLSTDTQYF
D gene: NA
J gene: TRBJ2-3
clone size: NA
V gene: TRBV6-5

CDR3 DNA: TGTGCCAGCAGTGAAACGAGCGGGAGGGTTACAGATACGCAGTATTTT
CDR3 protein: CASSETSGRVTDTQYF
D gene: TRBD2
J gene: TRBJ2-3
clone size: NA
V gene: TRBV6-1

CDR3 DNA: TGTGCCAGCAGTCCCTCAGATGCGGCGAGCTATGGCTACACCTTC
CDR3 protein: CASSPSDAASYGYTF
D gene: NA
J gene: TRBJ1-2
clone size: NA
V gene: TRBV6-5

CDR3 DNA: TGTGCCAGCAGCTTAGCTGGAGCCGAGCAGTACTTC
CDR3 protein: CASSLAGAEQYF
D gene: NA
J gene: TRBJ2-7
clone size: NA
V gene: TRBV11-2

CDR3 DNA: TGTGCCAGCAGCTCCCGGGGGGACACAGATACGCAGTATTTT
CDR3 protein: CASSSRGDTDTQYF
D gene: TRBD2
J gene: TRBJ2-3
clone size: NA
V gene: TRBV7-2